The clone carrying this TCR beta chain appeared a single time. No antigen is known for it. Each TCR beta cDNA library carried unique molecular identifiers. TCRdb used MiXCR to reprocess the PCR reads, holding one entry per CDR3 protein. The repertoire consists of roughly 580,000 distinct CDR3 sequences, with 44% occurring once and the leading ten covering over 1.5%. The sample comes from a study of post-analysis software for immune sequencing data. J was trimmed by 3 bases and V by 4 bases; bases with no gene match: 3. CDR1 is SGHRS, CDR2 YFSETQ, per germline. This CDR3 has 14 residues. Points from the study as a whole: Batch-matched samples strongly co-clustered by F measure. Five or six TRBV segments appeared more often in patients than in controls, and TRBV5-6, TRBV5-1 and TRBV20-1 were among these. Controls' normalized Chao1 diversity significantly exceeded that of multiple sclerosis patients.

Specimen: blood. The receptor's source is a girl aged 5-17 years with multiple sclerosis. The chain employs TRBV5-1 and TRBJ2-3, with 9 positions matching TRBD1. CDR3 DNA: TGCGCCAGCAGCACAGGACAGGGGACAGATACGCAGTATTTT. It encodes CASSTGQGTDTQYF.